This TCR beta chain was sequenced during a study of regulatory T cells in long-lasting Graves disease (dated by TCRdb to about 2021). Regarding the study in general: In the newly diagnosed Graves' disease group, patients had been taking antithyroid drugs for less than 3 months. This study used TCR sequencing and RNA sequencing of peripheral blood to compare persistent Graves' disease patients against newly diagnosed Graves' disease patients. TCR sequencing covered some 13 persistent and approximately 20 newly diagnosed Graves' disease patients, 33 samples in total. The study took place in China and was registered as a clinical trial.

The meaning of the sample's time point label: newly diagnosed GD, antithyroid drugs for less than 3 months. For both TCR sequencing and RNA sequencing, RNA was extracted from PBMCs using TRIzol. The diagnosis of Graves' disease was made according to American Thyroid Association guidelines. The patients came from an endocrinology department in Xi'an, China. Each patient gave approximately 10 milliliters of peripheral blood, collected in an EDTA anticoagulant tube. PBMCs were isolated by Ficoll Paque Plus density gradient separation without further T cell sorting. An Agilent 2100 Bioanalyzer and agarose gel were used to check RNA quality, while a NanoDrop 2000 measured RNA concentration. The method was multiplex PCR. Sequenced on an Illumina HiSeq 4000. To build TCR beta libraries, CDR3 regions were amplified by Arm-PCR using iRepertoire HTBI primers. Gel purification was performed on PCR products prior to sequencing. On the authors' methods: A total of fewer than 65 TRBV and 14 TRBJ segments were identified across samples and were used for gene usage analysis of CDR3 amino acid clonotypes. COPE and FqMerger were used to merge filtered high-quality paired reads into contigs. Contigs were aligned with BLAST to IMGT TRBV, TRBD and TRBJ reference genes, and CDR3 was defined per IMGT. Any clonotype with a frequency above 0.1% was counted as a highly expanded clone. Shannon entropy served as the measure of repertoire diversity, while the Gini coefficient captured V-J evenness. A clonotype was considered public if more than one individual shared it. TCRdb reanalyzed the raw reads on its own, using fastp at Q25 for trimming and MiXCR for clone calling, and kept in-frame beta chains. Rows are combined by CDR3 protein, so each entry shows the most common genes and DNA. V and J calls and clone size were set by TCRdb, not the authors. For this sample there are 560,000 or so distinct CDR3 sequences; about 16% appear just once. The top ten clonotypes cover about 11% of the sample.

CDR1 and CDR2, per the germline V gene (reference sequence), are SSHAT and FNYEAQ. CDR3 length: 15 amino acids, cysteine to phenylalanine. Only CDR3 DNA remains: 45 bases, in frame from the first base. Points the paper makes about the study in general: Patients with persistent disease shared more public clonotypes (about 2,900) than newly diagnosed patients did (around 1,000). TRBV28, TRBJ1-2 and TRBJ2-5 were preferentially used in persistent disease, while TRBV20-1 and TRBJ2-1 were favored in newly diagnosed disease. Only the TCR beta chain was sequenced and analyzed. The small sample size was acknowledged by the authors as a limitation that may reduce accuracy. Compared with newly diagnosed patients, persistent Graves' disease patients had lower TCR Shannon entropy and fewer highly expanded clones, which suggests clonal expansion. Only peripheral blood was studied, because thyroid tissue, the primary lesion, was inaccessible.

The sample holds many counts of this clonotype. Which antigen it targets is not known. Germline is not matched at one junction end, which may reflect a read error. These data were also filed under a second study, of T cells in Graves' hyperthyroidism and ophthalmopathy. As described in the second report: A patient counted as having stable Graves' hyperthyroidism if no progression to ophthalmopathy occurred over 18 months of follow-up. The hyperthyroidism patients were between 18 and 65 years old and newly diagnosed, with a disease duration of less than 2 months. Exclusion was applied to patients with uncontrolled infections, other autoimmune diseases, pregnancy or lactation. Diagnoses were established on the basis of clinical symptoms, serum thyroxine and TRAb, thyroid ultrasound, and orbital computed tomography. The TCR CDR3 was subjected to a first round of RT-PCR using the HTBI primer set and the Qiagen OneStep RT-PCR kit. Blood samples also contained most of the expanded thyroid clonotypes (frequency above 0.001), which suggests that blood repertoires may reflect thyroid immune responses. Ophthalmopathy was separated from stable hyperthyroidism by a 13 V-J signature model, with approximately 86% sensitivity and approximately 81% specificity obtained in cross-validation and 80%/75% obtained in testing. During validation, the model predicted progression to ophthalmopathy a median of approximately 6.5 months ahead of onset, with more than 55% sensitivity and more than 72% specificity. To identify distinguishing TCR V-J signatures, a discovery cohort of around 100 patients was used, comprising 43 with Graves' ophthalmopathy and approximately 58 with stable Graves' hyperthyroidism. Whether ophthalmopathy could be predicted prospectively was tested in an independent validation cohort made up of under 20 hyperthyroidism patients plus 17 patients who later progressed to ophthalmopathy. For training and testing, the 100 or so patients in the discovery cohort were randomly divided in a 7:3 ratio. In several Graves' hyperthyroidism patients, the study also compared T-cell repertoires from thyroid tissue with T-cell repertoires from blood. After sampling, hyperthyroidism patients received methimazole starting at 30 mg daily, and ophthalmopathy patients received high-dose intravenous methylprednisolone. The libraries were constructed in a second round of multiplex PCR and then size-selected and purified. Paired-end sequencing of the libraries was performed with 100 bp reads on an Illumina HiSeq2000. Raw data were processed with SOAPnuke, discarding reads with adapters, uncalled bases, mean Phred below 15, or no exact constant-primer or identifier match. COPE v1.2.5 was used to merge high-quality paired reads, and clonotypes were defined as unique nucleotide sequences. Clonotypes were aligned to IMGT TRBV, TRBD and TRBJ reference segments using MiTCR v1.1. Analysis was restricted to V-J combinations with a frequency above 0.0001, which covered over 98% of repertoires. The TCS score was defined as F50 (clonal expansion) divided by E x V (chaos), with BLOSUM62-based TCRdist calculated between CDR3 peptides within each V-J. Welch's t-statistics and random forest reduced fewer than 600 V-J features to under 15, which were used in a naive Bayes classifier (R e1071). No statistical method was used to set the sample size in advance, and investigators knew the group allocation. The paper describes TCR Vbeta CDR3 sequencing of 120 to 150 peripheral blood samples, made up of around 41 ophthalmopathy patients, 70 to 80 hyperthyroidism patients and roughly 17 progressor patients.

This clonotype was obtained from a man younger than 35 with Graves disease. Donor details come from another sample of the same person, matched by shared clones. The receptor chain draws on TRBV7-7 and TRBJ2-1; the D gene identity is not certain. The sample was peripheral blood mononuclear cells (PBMCs), taken at new diagnosis, from a patient treated with antithyroid drugs. At the DNA level, the sequence is TGTGCTAGCAGCCCACAACGGAGTTTAAGGGATGAGCAGTTCTTC. Its protein reads: CASSPQRSLRDEQFF.